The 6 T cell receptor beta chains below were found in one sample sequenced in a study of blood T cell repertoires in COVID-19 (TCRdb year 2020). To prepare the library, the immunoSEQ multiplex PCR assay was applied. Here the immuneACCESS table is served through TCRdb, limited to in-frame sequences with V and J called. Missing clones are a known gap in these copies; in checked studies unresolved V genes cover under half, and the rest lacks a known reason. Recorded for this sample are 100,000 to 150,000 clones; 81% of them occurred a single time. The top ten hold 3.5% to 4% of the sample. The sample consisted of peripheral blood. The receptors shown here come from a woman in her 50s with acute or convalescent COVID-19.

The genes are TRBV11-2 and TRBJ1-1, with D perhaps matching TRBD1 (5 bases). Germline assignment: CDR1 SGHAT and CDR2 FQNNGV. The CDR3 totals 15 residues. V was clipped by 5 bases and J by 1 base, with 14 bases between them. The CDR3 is CASSPYRGGNTEAFF. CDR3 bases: TGTGCCAGCAGCCCATACCGGGGGGGGAACACTGAAGCTTTCTTT.

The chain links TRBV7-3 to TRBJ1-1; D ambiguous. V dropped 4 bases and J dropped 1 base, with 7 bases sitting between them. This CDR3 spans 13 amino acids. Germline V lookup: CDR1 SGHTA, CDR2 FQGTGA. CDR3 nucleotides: TGTGCCAGCAGCTCACGACAGAACACTGAAGCTTTCTTT. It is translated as CASSSRQNTEAFF.

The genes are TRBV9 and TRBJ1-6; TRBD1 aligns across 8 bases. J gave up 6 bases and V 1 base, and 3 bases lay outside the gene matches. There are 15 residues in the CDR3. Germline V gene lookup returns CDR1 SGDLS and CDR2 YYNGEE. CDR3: CASSVSGTGNSPLHF. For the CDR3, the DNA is TGTGCCAGCAGCGTATCGGGGACAGGTAATTCACCCCTCCACTTT. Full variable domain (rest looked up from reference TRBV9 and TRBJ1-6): DSGVTQTPKHLITATGQRVTLRCSPRSGDLSVYWYQQSLDQGLQFLIQYYNGEERAKGNILERFSAQQFPDLHSELNLSSLELGDSALYFCASSVSGTGNSPLHFGNGTRLTVT.

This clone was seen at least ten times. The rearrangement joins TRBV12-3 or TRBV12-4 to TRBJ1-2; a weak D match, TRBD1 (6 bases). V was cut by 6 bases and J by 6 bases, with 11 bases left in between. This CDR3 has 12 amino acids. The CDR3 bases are TGTGCCAGCAGCCCACAGGGAAATGGCTACACCTTC. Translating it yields CASSPQGNGYTF.

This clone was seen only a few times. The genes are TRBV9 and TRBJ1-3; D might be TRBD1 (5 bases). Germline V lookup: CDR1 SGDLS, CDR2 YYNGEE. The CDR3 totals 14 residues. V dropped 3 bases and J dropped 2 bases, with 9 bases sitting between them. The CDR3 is CASSAGIAGNTIYF. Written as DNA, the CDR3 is TGTGCCAGCAGCGCAGGGATCGCTGGAAACACCATATATTTT.

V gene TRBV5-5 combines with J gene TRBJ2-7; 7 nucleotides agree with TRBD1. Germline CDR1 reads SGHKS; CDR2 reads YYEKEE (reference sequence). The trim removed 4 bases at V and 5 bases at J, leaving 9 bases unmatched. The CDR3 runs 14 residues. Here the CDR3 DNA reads TGTGCCAGCAGCCTCGGGACAGTTGTGGACGAGCAGTACTTC. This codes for CASSLGTVVDEQYF.